Shown below are 20 T cell receptor beta chains from a single sample sequenced in a study of human T cells and chemical hapten exposure. TCRdb reprocessed the RACE reads via MiXCR and lists one record per CDR3 protein. The table shows some 340,000 distinct CDR3 sequences, with roughly 6.9% occurring only once. Stated time point: patch test 1, 2 weeks after DPC sensitization. As to treatment: therapeutic diphenylcyclopropenone sensitization with weekly scalp DPC. This specimen was whole blood, taken in connection with sensitization to the hapten diphenylcyclopropenone (DPC). All receptors derive from a woman between 18 and 30 years old with alopecia areata. Some clones in this sample may be carry-over from other donors' samples.

The J gene is TRBJ1-2, the V gene TRBV7-3; weak D call: TRBD1 (6 bases). CDR1 is SGHTA and CDR2 is FQGTGA in the germline V gene. The ends were cut back, 0 bases at V and 0 bases at J, with 11 bases in the middle. The CDR3 has 16 residues. The DNA for the CDR3 is TGTGCCAGCAGCTTAACGCCAGGGGAATCTAACTATGGCTACACCTTC. Its translation is CASSLTPGESNYGYTF.

This clonotype appeared many times. The rearrangement joins TRBV28 to TRBJ2-1; 12 bases match TRBD2. Germline CDR1 and CDR2: MDHEN and SYDVKM. CDR3 length equals 16 residues. J lost 9 bases, V lost 5 bases, and 11 bases had no gene match. The CDR3 region has the DNA TGTGCCAGCAGTAAGGCCCCTAGCGGGGGGGCCGGTGAGCAGTTCTTC. The encoded protein is CASSKAPSGGAGEQFF.

This clonotype was picked up a small number of times. The rearrangement joins TRBV5-4 to TRBJ2-7, with 9 positions matching TRBD1. Looked up from germline, CDR1 is SGHNT and CDR2 is YYREEE (reference sequence). After removal of 4 bases from V and 3 bases from J, the junction contained 8 bases not matched to a gene. CDR3 length: 15 residues. CDR3 amino acids: CASSQNPTGGYEQYF. CDR3 nucleotide sequence: TGTGCCAGCAGCCAAAATCCGACAGGGGGCTACGAGCAGTACTTC.

The chain recombines TRBV5-6 with TRBJ2-1; TRBD2 might be the D (5 bases). V shed 2 bases and J shed 7 bases, with 10 bases lying between them. This CDR3 region has 13 residues. From germline, CDR1 is SGHDT and CDR2 YYEEEE. CDR3 amino acids: CASSFDRGNEQFF. The DNA for the CDR3 is TGTGCCAGCAGCTTTGACCGGGGAAATGAGCAGTTCTTC.

A few counts support this clonotype. J is TRBJ1-6 and V is TRBV6-1; 8 bases are a match to TRBD1. Losses at the gene ends were 4 bases for V and 7 bases for J; bases not matched to a gene: 6. The CDR3 has 15 residues. Germline values: CDR1 MNHNS, CDR2 SASEGT. The CDR3 DNA is TGTGCCAGCAGTGCCGGGACAGGCCTAAATTCACCCCTCCACTTT. It codes for CASSAGTGLNSPLHF.

As concerns this clonotype: At one end, the junction sequence differs from germline, possibly due to a read error. The V gene is TRBV6-6, the J gene TRBJ1-2, with D unresolved. Germline loops: CDR1 MNHNY, CDR2 SVGAGI (reference sequence). There are 12 residues in the CDR3. The CDR3, as DNA: TGTGCCAGCAGTGACACAGAGTATGGCCACACCTTC. This gives the protein CASSDTEYGHTF.

This clonotype was seen a few times. The chain carries TRBV10-3 and TRBJ1-2; D not resolved. This CDR3 is 15 amino acids long. The V end was cut by 6 bases, the J end by 5 bases, with 19 bases between. Per the germline V gene, CDR1 is ENHRY and CDR2 is SYGVKD. The chain's CDR3 is CAIRYPGQAIYGYTF. The CDR3 nucleotides are TGTGCCATCAGGTACCCGGGTCAGGCGATATATGGCTACACCTTC.

This clonotype was picked up a small number of times. The rearrangement links TRBV7-9 to TRBJ2-3; D remains unclear. Germline V lookup: CDR1 SEHNR, CDR2 FQNEAQ (reference sequence). V was trimmed by 2 bases and J by 0 bases, leaving 9 bases between them. The CDR3 sequence is 15 residues long. The CDR3 here is CASSLFLVSTDTQYF. Written as DNA, the CDR3 is TGTGCCAGCAGCTTATTTCTGGTTAGCACAGATACGCAGTATTTT.

The V and J genes are TRBV13 and TRBJ2-3; 8 nucleotides agree with TRBD1. This CDR3 comprises 16 residues. Germline V gene data show CDR1 as PRHDT and CDR2 as FYEKMQ (reference sequence). Germline trimming cut 2 bases from V and 4 bases from J; bases unmatched to any gene: 8. In DNA form, the CDR3 reads TGTGCCAGCAGCTTAATGATCAGGGGGCGATCAGATACGCAGTATTTT. Translation: CASSLMIRGRSDTQYF.

This clonotype was counted a few times. The V call is TRBV7-3, the J call TRBJ2-5; D call uncertain. CDR3 length equals 13 residues. The ends were cut back, 2 bases at V and 4 bases at J, with 8 bases in the middle. Germline loops: CDR1 SGHTA, CDR2 FQGTGA. The CDR3: CASSLRRRETQYF. The CDR3 DNA follows: TGTGCCAGCAGCTTACGCAGACGAGAGACCCAGTACTTC.

This clonotype appeared many times. This chain uses TRBV7-6 with TRBJ1-2; D is uncertain. V was clipped by 3 bases and J by 2 bases, with 7 bases between them. The CDR3 sequence is 13 residues long. Germline assignment: CDR1 SGHVS and CDR2 FNYEAQ. The DNA of the CDR3 is TGTGCCAGCAGCTTGGAACAGAACTATGGCTACACCTTC. Its protein product is CASSLEQNYGYTF.

This clonotype was counted only a few times. This rearrangement joins TRBV29-1 to TRBJ1-4, with D possibly matching TRBD1 (5 bases). CDR1 is SQVTM, CDR2 ANQGSEA, per germline. Trimming took off 4 bases at V and 0 bases at J, with 12 bases between the two ends. This CDR3 contains 15 residues. CDR3 residues: CSVGGGIATNEKLFF. CDR3 bases: TGCAGCGTTGGGGGGGGAATTGCAACTAATGAAAAACTGTTTTTT. The full variable domain, completed using reference TRBV29-1 and TRBJ1-4, is SAVISQKPSRDICQRGTSLTIQCQVDSQVTMMFWYRQQPGQSLTLIATANQGSEATYESGFVIDKFPISRPNLTFSTLTVSNMSPEDSSIYLCSVGGGIATNEKLFFGSGTQLSVL.

J is TRBJ2-5 and V is TRBV12-3 or TRBV12-4; TRBD1 matches 9 bases. This CDR3 region has 15 residues. V lost 4 bases to trimming and J lost 3 bases; unmatched junction nucleotides: 6. CDR3 nucleotides: TGTGCCAGCAGTTCCCTCCGGACAGGGGAAGAGACCCAGTACTTC. It encodes CASSSLRTGEETQYF.

The chain couples TRBV7-9 to TRBJ1-2, with 8 bases identical to TRBD1. Germline assignment: CDR1 SEHNR and CDR2 FQNEAQ (reference sequence). The CDR3 is 15 amino acids. The J segment lost 8 bases and the V segment lost 5 bases, leaving 13 bases of the junction unmatched. CDR3 sequence: CASSDGTGDLGGYTF. CDR3 nucleotides: TGTGCCAGCAGCGATGGGACAGGCGATTTGGGAGGCTACACCTTC.

The chain carries TRBV6-1 and TRBJ2-1; 9 nucleotides line up with TRBD2. With 4 bases clipped from V and 0 bases from J, the junction kept 4 bases outside the gene matches. This CDR3 comprises 16 residues. Germline CDR1 is MNHNS and CDR2 is SASEGT. The CDR3 DNA reads TGTGCCAGCAGTGCGACTAGCGGATCCTCCTACAATGAGCAGTTCTTC. It translates to CASSATSGSSYNEQFF.

The rearrangement uses TRBV20-1 and TRBJ2-7, with D tentatively TRBD1 or TRBD2 (5 bases each). The CDR3 extends over 11 amino acids. Germline V lookup: CDR1 DFQATT, CDR2 SNEGSKA (reference sequence). V lost 6 bases and J lost 13, with 19 bases in between. This CDR3 reads CSAANRDVGYF. DNA of the CDR3: TGCAGTGCCGCAAATCGGGACGTTGGCTACTTC.

This clonotype showed up just a few times. V is TRBV3-1 and J is TRBJ2-3, with D unclear. Germline V gene data show CDR1 as LGHDT and CDR2 as YNNKEL (reference sequence). The CDR3 has 12 amino acids. The V gene lost 2 bases and the J gene lost 11 bases, with 11 bases spanning the gap. The CDR3 is CASSQYVTRQYF. The CDR3 DNA sequence: TGTGCCAGCAGCCAATATGTGACCCGGCAGTATTTT.

This clonotype was observed at least ten times. The chain is built from TRBV4-3 and TRBJ2-2; D gene ambiguous. The ends were cut back, 0 bases at V and 1 base at J, with 9 bases in the middle. The CDR3 runs 16 residues. CDR1 and CDR2 from the germline V gene are LGHNA and YSLEER. The CDR3: CASSQDPAGNTGELFF. The DNA for the CDR3 is TGCGCCAGCAGCCAAGATCCGGCAGGGAACACCGGGGAGCTGTTTTTT.

The sample holds a few counts of this clonotype. V gene TRBV2 combines with J gene TRBJ2-5; 10 nucleotides agree with TRBD2. In germline, CDR1 is SNHLY, CDR2 FYNNEI. The CDR3 has 15 residues. Trimming took 2 bases from V and 1 from J; bases not matched to a gene: 1. The CDR3 DNA reads as TGTGCCAGCAGTGAACTAGCGGGGGTCCAAGAGACCCAGTACTTC. Protein: CASSELAGVQETQYF.

This clonotype was found a few times. V and J are TRBV13 and TRBJ2-1; 8 bases align to TRBD2. J was trimmed by 7 bases and V by 7 bases; bases with no gene match: 9. There are 14 residues in the CDR3. Per germline, CDR1 PRHDT and CDR2 FYEKMQ (reference sequence). The DNA for the CDR3 is TGTGCCAGCATCCCGCGGGGGGCCGGTAATGAGCAGTTCTTC. It codes for CASIPRGAGNEQFF. The full variable domain, in which reference TRBV13 and TRBJ2-1 provide the parts outside the CDR3, is AAGVIQSPRHLIKEKRETATLKCYPIPRHDTVYWYQQGPGQDPQFLISFYEKMQSDKGSIPDRFSAQQFSDYHSELNMSSLELGDSALYFCASIPRGAGNEQFFGPGTRLTVL.